The 18 T cell receptor beta chains listed next were all sequenced from one sample in a study of cytomegalovirus exposure and HLA in healthy donors. In the PCR, 60 Vbeta and 13 Jbeta primers were used. TCRdb's table, derived via immunoSEQ multiplex PCR, lists solely in-frame clones and lacks some. The sample holds some 150,000 clones; around 76% are singletons and the top ten take more than 3%. The sequencing input was PBMCs. Receptor source: a man between 18 and 35 years old in good health and CMV-seronegative.

The J gene is TRBJ2-7, the V gene TRBV5-8, with a weak D call TRBD2 (6 bases). The CDR3 covers 13 residues. Germline V gives CDR1 SGHTS, CDR2 YDEGEE. V was shortened by 1 base and J by 5 bases, with 10 bases between the two germline ends. The CDR3: CASSLLADNEQYF. The CDR3, as DNA: TGTGCCAGCAGCTTGTTAGCGGACAACGAGCAGTACTTC.

This chain connects TRBV6-6 to TRBJ1-4; TRBD1 might be the D (6 bases). The CDR3 has 16 residues. Germline V CDR1 and CDR2: MNHNY, SVGAGI (reference sequence). The V and J ends lost 4 bases and 0 bases respectively, with 12 bases between them. CDR3 amino acids: CASSSRGEATNEKLFF. DNA of the CDR3: TGTGCCAGCAGTTCCAGGGGCGAGGCAACTAATGAAAAACTGTTTTTT.

The V and J genes are TRBV6-1 and TRBJ2-5; TRBD2 aligns across 8 bases. The DNA end is more similar to TRBJ2-7, so the J call may be wrong. In germline, CDR1 is MNHNS, CDR2 SASEGT. The CDR3 is 15 amino acids. Here the CDR3 reads CASSSGTSEFYEQYF. Here the CDR3 DNA reads TGTGCCAGCAGTTCCGGGACTAGTGAGTTCTACGAGCAGTACTTC.

V and J are TRBV19 and TRBJ2-7, with a tentative D call TRBD2 (6 bases). Deletions cut 7 bases from V and 0 bases from J, with 13 bases between. CDR1 is LNHDA, CDR2 SQIVND, per germline (reference sequence). The length of the CDR3 is 14 residues. The CDR3 is CASTEGGSSYEQYF. The CDR3 DNA follows: TGTGCCAGTACTGAAGGAGGGAGCTCCTACGAGCAGTACTTC.

This sequence joins TRBV18 and TRBJ2-4; 11 bases are a match to TRBD2. The V gene end was trimmed by 3 bases and the J gene end by 4 bases; junction bases not matched to a gene: 5. This CDR3 contains 16 residues. The V gene's germline CDR1 is KGHSH and CDR2 LQKENI. CDR3 amino acids: CASSPSASGGKNIQYF. In nucleotides, the CDR3 is TGTGCCAGCTCACCCTCGGCTAGCGGGGGGAAAAACATTCAGTACTTC.

V gene TRBV5-4 combines with J gene TRBJ1-2; the D gene is possibly TRBD1 (5 bases). V shed 3 bases and J shed 0 bases, with 15 bases lying between them. In germline, CDR1 is SGHNT, CDR2 YYREEE (reference sequence). The CDR3 consists of 16 residues. The CDR3 protein is CASSSDGHLANYGYTF. The CDR3 DNA sequence: TGTGCCAGCAGCTCAGACGGACACCTGGCTAACTATGGCTACACCTTC.

In its sample, this clone was seen a few times. V usage is TRBV5-4 and J usage is TRBJ2-5, with D uncertain. V was trimmed by 4 bases and J by 0 bases, leaving 13 bases between them. This CDR3 contains 15 residues. Germline assignment: CDR1 SGHNT and CDR2 YYREEE (reference sequence). The CDR3 nucleotides read TGTGCCAGCAGCCTCTCACGCGGAAACCAAGAGACCCAGTACTTC. It translates to CASSLSRGNQETQYF. Together with reference TRBV5-4 and TRBJ2-5, the CDR3 gives the full variable domain: ETGVTQSPTHLIKTRGQQVTLRCSSQSGHNTVSWYQQALGQGPQFIFQYYREEENGRGNFPPRFSGLQFPNYSSELNVNALELDDSALYLCASSLSRGNQETQYFGPGTRLLVL.

This chain uses TRBV5-4 with TRBJ2-1, with 7 bases lining up with TRBD2. Germline CDR1 and CDR2: SGHNT and YYREEE (reference sequence). V shed 4 bases and J 2 bases; nucleotides not matched to a gene: 9. This CDR3 comprises 16 residues. CDR3 sequence: CASSRPGTTPYNEQFF. In DNA form, the CDR3 reads TGTGCCAGCAGCCGGCCCGGGACTACGCCCTACAATGAGCAGTTCTTC.

This clone occurred a few times. The V call is TRBV6-1, the J call TRBJ1-2; D might be TRBD1 (6 bases). Germline loops: CDR1 MNHNS, CDR2 SASEGT. This CDR3 spans 13 amino acids. V was shortened by 6 bases and J by 7 bases, with 15 bases between the two germline ends. CDR3 DNA: TGTGCCAGCAGCTACACAGGGTTGGGTGGCTACACCTTC. It translates to CASSYTGLGGYTF.

This clone was detected once. The sample contains more than one DNA sequence encoding this CDR3. The chain joins TRBV4-1 to TRBJ2-1; TRBD1 matches 9 bases. Germline V gives CDR1 MGHRA, CDR2 YSYEKL. Unmatched junction bases numbered 3, after V lost 4 bases and J lost 2 bases. This CDR3 comprises 15 residues. CDR3: CASSPGQGPYNEQFF. The CDR3 DNA is TGCGCCAGCAGCCCGGGACAGGGCCCCTACAATGAGCAGTTCTTC.

The genes are TRBV10-1 and TRBJ2-7, with 7 bases that match TRBD1. Germline loops: CDR1 WNHNN, CDR2 SYGVQD (reference sequence). V lost 6 bases, J lost 0 bases, and 5 bases stayed unmatched. The CDR3 is 14 amino acids. This chain's CDR3 is CASSPGGTSYEQYF. As DNA, the CDR3 is TGCGCCAGCAGCCCAGGGGGTACCTCCTACGAGCAGTACTTC.

This chain links TRBV5-5 with TRBJ1-2; 10 bases are shared with TRBD1. This CDR3 comprises 15 residues. Germline CDR1 reads SGHKS; CDR2 reads YYEKEE (reference sequence). With 4 bases clipped from V and 1 base from J, the junction kept 4 bases outside the gene matches. The CDR3 loop is CASSTGQGVNYGYTF. CDR3 coding DNA: TGTGCCAGCAGCACAGGACAGGGGGTTAACTATGGCTACACCTTC.

The chain recombines TRBV2 with TRBJ2-7, with 8 bases aligning to TRBD1. J gave up 6 bases and V 7 bases, and 11 bases lay outside the gene matches. CDR1 is SNHLY, CDR2 FYNNEI, per germline. CDR3 length: 14 amino acids. CDR3 sequence (DNA): TGTGCCAGCACCCTCGACAGGGGAAACCGCGAGCAGTACTTC. Amino acids: CASTLDRGNREQYF.

V gene TRBV10-1 combines with J gene TRBJ2-1; D is perhaps TRBD1 (6 bases). The germline gives CDR1 WNHNN, CDR2 SYGVQD (reference sequence). This CDR3 has 12 amino acids. V shed 3 bases and J shed 11 bases, with 11 bases lying between them. The CDR3 protein is CASSDRTEKQFF. The CDR3 nucleotides read TGCGCCAGCAGTGACCGGACAGAAAAGCAGTTCTTC.

This clone was observed a few times. The chain carries TRBV5-1 and TRBJ1-2; no clear D gene. Germline-derived CDR1 and CDR2 are SGHRS and YFSETQ. This CDR3 is built from 13 residues. Trimming took off 0 bases at V and 3 bases at J, with 6 bases between the two ends. CDR3 sequence (DNA): TGCGCCAGCAGCTTGGTTCCAGACTATGGCTACACCTTC. Protein product: CASSLVPDYGYTF. Full variable domain (missing parts from reference TRBV5-1 and TRBJ1-2): KAGVTQTPRYLIKTRGQQVTLSCSPISGHRSVSWYQQTPGQGLQFLFEYFSETQRNKGNFPGRFSGRQFSNSRSEMNVSTLELGDSALYLCASSLVPDYGYTFGSGTRLTVV.

This clone has a handful of counts. The chain has TRBV5-1 and TRBJ1-5, with TRBD1 identical over 12 bases. The germline CDR1 and CDR2 sequences are SGHRS and YFSETQ. V was clipped by 8 bases and J by 0 bases; unmatched bases: 9. This CDR3 spans 17 amino acids. CDR3 sequence reads: CASGGTGGIYSNQPQHF. DNA for the CDR3: TGCGCCAGTGGCGGGACAGGGGGCATCTATAGCAATCAGCCCCAGCATTTT.

The V call is TRBV21-1, the J call TRBJ2-3; TRBD2 is the table's D call, not checked against the DNA. TRBV21-1 is deemed a pseudogene. This CDR3 region has 17 residues. CDR3 sequence: CASTKRMEDPLPDTQYF. The CDR3, as DNA: TGTGCCAGCACAAAAAGAATGGAGGATCCCCTTCCCGATACGCAGTATTTT.

This chain links TRBV4-2 with TRBJ2-5; weak D call: TRBD2 (6 bases). V was pared by 4 bases and J by 3 bases, with 21 bases between. The CDR3 sequence is 17 residues long. The germline CDR1 and CDR2 sequences are LGHNA and YNFKEQ. In DNA form, the CDR3 reads TGTGCCAGCAGCCCTGGGACTGGGTCCAGTTTTGAAGAGACCCAGTACTTC. Encoded protein: CASSPGTGSSFEETQYF.